Listed below are T cell receptor beta chains from one sample, sequenced in a study of breast tumors, draining lymph nodes, adjacent tissues. TCRdb called the multiplex PCR reads again in MiXCR, with one record for every CDR3 protein. Here the sample spans around 13,000 distinct CDR3 sequences, around half being singletons. The source material was tumor-adjacent breast tissue. These receptors originate from a female donor with breast cancer. Some clones in this sample may be carry-over from other donors' samples. The CDR3 runs from the conserved cysteine through the conserved F or W. Clone size is not always given. Where it is, it says once, few, many or a class for expanded clones.

v_call cdr3_length clone_size cdr3_aa
TRBV15 18 - CATSRDDGGLGTTDTQYF
TRBV11-2 14 many CASSLDRRGETQYF
TRBV20-1 16 once CSANDLGQGALYGYTF
TRBV7-8 16 many CASSVRTGVMNTEAFF
TRBV29-1 12 many CSVDLVNYGYTF
TRBV28 15 many CASSLFTSGNNEQFF
TRBV7-8 14 many CASSTNTNQETQYF
TRBV20-1 14 - CSARDRRSPGELFF
TRBV2 16 many CASSGETTGSNYGYTF
TRBV20-1 14 - CSAILRDSTYEQYF
TRBV4-2 13 - CASSQGGTGGYTF
TRBV9 16 - CASSPPGSAETGELFF
TRBV2 14 few CASRSTGGGYEQYF